This T cell receptor (beta chain) was sequenced for a study of cytomegalovirus exposure and HLA in healthy donors. Study in general: The same platform used for the 500 to 850 first-cohort repertoires was also used for the 100 to 150 validation repertoires, as a later analysis reported.

With respect to this clone: Its cognate antigen is unknown.

Using immunoSEQ multiplex PCR, the repertoire was profiled, and TCRdb retains in-frame clones only, with some absent. The sample holds 250,000 to 350,000 clones; roughly nine tenths are singletons and the top ten take over 1%. Study-level points and caveats: Usually a TCR sequence was rare, but some public TCRs were found in many donors. Some TCR beta chains (164 of them) were listed as cytomegalovirus-associated. Specificity of a few CMV-associated chains for CMV antigens was verified in vitro.

This TCR was sampled from a woman younger than 45 in good health and CMV-seropositive. Specimen: PBMCs.

DNA of the CDR3: TGCGCCAGCAGCTCGTCCTGGGGGGAGCAGTACTTC. It translates to CASSSSWGEQYF. The chain couples TRBV5-1 to TRBJ2-7; D is tentatively TRBD1 or TRBD2 (5 bases each). The V end was cut by 3 bases, the J end by 7 bases, with 11 bases between. CDR1 is SGHRS, CDR2 YFSETQ, per germline. The CDR3 has 12 residues.